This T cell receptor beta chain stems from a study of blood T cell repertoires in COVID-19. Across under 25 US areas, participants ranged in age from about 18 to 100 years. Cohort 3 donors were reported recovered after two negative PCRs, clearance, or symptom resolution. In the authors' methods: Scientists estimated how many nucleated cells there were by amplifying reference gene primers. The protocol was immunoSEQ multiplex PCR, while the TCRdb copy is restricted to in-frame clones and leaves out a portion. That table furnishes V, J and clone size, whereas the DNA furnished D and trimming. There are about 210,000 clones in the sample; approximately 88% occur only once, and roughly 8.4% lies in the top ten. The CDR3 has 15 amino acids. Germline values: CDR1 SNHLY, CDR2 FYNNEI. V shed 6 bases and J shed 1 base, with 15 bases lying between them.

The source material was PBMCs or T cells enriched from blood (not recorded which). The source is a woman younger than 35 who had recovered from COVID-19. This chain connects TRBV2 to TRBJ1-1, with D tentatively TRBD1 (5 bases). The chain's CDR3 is CASRQVRVANTEAFF. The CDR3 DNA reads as TGTGCCAGCAGACAGGTTAGAGTAGCGAACACTGAAGCTTTCTTT.